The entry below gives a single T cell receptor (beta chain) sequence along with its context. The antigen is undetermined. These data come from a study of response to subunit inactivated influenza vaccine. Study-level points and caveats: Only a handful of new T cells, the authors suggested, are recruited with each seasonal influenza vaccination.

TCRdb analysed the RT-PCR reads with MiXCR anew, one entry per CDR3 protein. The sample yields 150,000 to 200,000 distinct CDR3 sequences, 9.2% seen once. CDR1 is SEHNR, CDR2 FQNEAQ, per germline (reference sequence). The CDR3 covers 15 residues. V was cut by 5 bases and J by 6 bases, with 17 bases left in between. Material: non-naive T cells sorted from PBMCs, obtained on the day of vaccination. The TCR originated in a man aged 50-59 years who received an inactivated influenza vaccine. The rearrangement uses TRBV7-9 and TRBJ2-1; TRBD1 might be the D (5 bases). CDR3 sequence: CASSPKIRVGNEQFF. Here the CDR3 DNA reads TGTGCCAGCAGCCCGAAGATCAGGGTGGGCAATGAGCAGTTCTTC.